This T cell receptor beta chain was sequenced in a study of blood T cell repertoires in COVID-19. Per the authors' pipeline: Amplifying reference gene primers gave estimates of nucleated cell counts. Clones were sequenced by immunoSEQ multiplex PCR, and TCRdb holds only the in-frame ones, with some missing. That table is the source of V, J and clone size, and D and trimming were worked out from the DNA. The sample lists about 280,000 clones; 85% were seen once. Trimming removed 0 bases at V and 4 bases at J, with 10 bases between. This CDR3 is built from 15 residues. Germline V gene lookup returns CDR1 MNHEY and CDR2 SMNVEV (reference sequence). Those enrolled, adults aged roughly 18 to 100 years, came from about two dozen US areas. Either two negative PCRs, clearance, or symptom resolution qualified Cohort 3 donors as recovered. This clone was counted a single time.

The TCR was taken from a woman between 50 and 59 years old who had recovered from COVID-19. The V gene is TRBV27, the J gene TRBJ2-1; D call uncertain. The source material was PBMCs or T cells enriched from blood (not recorded which). The CDR3 region has the DNA TGTGCCAGCAGTTTATCGTGGCAGGTATACAATGAGCAGTTCTTC. As protein: CASSLSWQVYNEQFF.